This T cell receptor (beta chain) came from a study of T cell repertoires in aging, cancer and after chemotherapy. Rearranged V-D-J TRB sequences were amplified with a mixed TRB-A/B primer pool. TCRdb redid the calling of the multiplex PCR reads with MiXCR, one entry per CDR3 protein. The sample shows around 13,000 distinct CDR3 sequences, 21% of them seen only once. Amplification of TCR beta used genomic DNA extracted from peripheral blood. The sample was blood. The sequence came from a human donor in good health.

In DNA, the CDR3 is TGTGCCAGCAGCCAATGGGGACAGGCCCAAGAGACCCAGTACTTC. Residues: CASSQWGQAQETQYF. The chain couples TRBV14 to TRBJ2-5, with 8 bases matching TRBD1. The CDR3 is 15 amino acids. Germline assignment: CDR1 SGHDN and CDR2 FVKESK. The V gene end was trimmed by 2 bases and the J gene end by 1 base; junction bases not matched to a gene: 3.